These 2 T cell receptor beta chains were sequenced from one sample in a study of spatial heterogeneity in lung cancer. The time point was: sample taken at primary tumor resection. TCRdb reprocessed the 5' RACE reads with MiXCR, giving one entry per CDR3 protein. In the table there are 20,000 to 25,000 distinct CDR3 sequences, roughly 7.2% of which are singletons. Specimen: PBMCs, collected at surgery. The receptors stem from a male donor with early-stage non-small cell lung cancer.

The V call is TRBV11-2, the J call TRBJ1-1, with TRBD1 identical over 7 bases. This CDR3 has 14 amino acids. The V gene's germline CDR1 is SGHAT and CDR2 FQNNGV. The junction had 4 bases not matched to a gene; V was cut back by 6 bases and J by 0 bases. Here the CDR3 reads CASRGGQLNTEAFF. CDR3 nucleotide sequence: TGTGCCAGCAGGGGGGGACAGCTGAACACTGAAGCTTTCTTT.

The V gene is TRBV10-3, the J gene TRBJ1-4; D is unresolved. V was shortened by 10 bases and J by 5 bases, with 20 bases between the two germline ends. In germline, CDR1 is ENHRY, CDR2 SYGVKD. This CDR3 comprises 15 residues. The CDR3 protein is CATAPGRGPNEKLFF. As DNA, the CDR3 is TGTGCCACCGCCCCCGGACGAGGGCCGAATGAAAAACTGTTTTTT.